The rows below give T cell receptor beta chains drawn from one sample of a study of beta chain features in type 1 diabetes. Measured with immunoSEQ multiplex PCR; TCRdb has only the in-frame clones, and not every one. The sample consists of hundreds of thousands of clones, around 13% of them appearing once. The sequenced sample consisted of central memory CD4+ T cells from blood. The receptors were gathered from a man under 40 in good health. Each CDR3 is given with its conserved first and last residue. Fields, in order: V gene, J gene, clone size, D gene, CDR3 protein, CDR3 DNA. A D gene is named only where the DNA matches it firmly. Not every row has a clone size; where given, it reads once, few, many or a size class.

V gene: TRBV5-1
J gene: TRBJ2-2
clone size: .
D gene: .
CDR3 protein: CASSLNGAMGTGELFF
CDR3 DNA: TGCGCCAGCAGCTTGAATGGAGCCATGGGGACCGGGGAGCTGTTTTTT

V gene: TRBV4-3
J gene: TRBJ2-1
clone size: few
D gene: TRBD1
CDR3 protein: CASAFTPGQGINEQFF
CDR3 DNA: TGCGCCAGCGCTTTCACCCCGGGACAGGGGATCAATGAGCAGTTCTTC

V gene: TRBV7-9
J gene: TRBJ2-1
clone size: .
D gene: .
CDR3 protein: CASSFDHNEQFF
CDR3 DNA: TGTGCCAGCAGCTTTGATCACAATGAGCAGTTCTTC

V gene: TRBV29-1
J gene: TRBJ2-6
clone size: .
D gene: .
CDR3 protein: CSVGLVSGANVLTF
CDR3 DNA: TGCAGCGTTGGGTTGGTTTCTGGGGCCAACGTCCTGACTTTC

V gene: TRBV4-2
J gene: TRBJ1-1
clone size: few
D gene: .
CDR3 protein: CASSRTPNTEAFF
CDR3 DNA: TGTGCCAGCAGCCGTACTCCGAACACTGAAGCTTTCTTT

V gene: TRBV4-3
J gene: TRBJ2-7
clone size: few
D gene: .
CDR3 protein: CASSKGGSQGSNEQYF
CDR3 DNA: TGCGCCAGCAGCAAAGGAGGCAGCCAGGGATCTAACGAGCAGTACTTC

V gene: TRBV5-1
J gene: TRBJ1-1
clone size: few
D gene: .
CDR3 protein: CASSLVGGSQAEAFF
CDR3 DNA: TGCGCCAGCAGCTTGGTGGGAGGTTCGCAGGCTGAAGCTTTCTTT

V gene: TRBV2
J gene: TRBJ2-7
clone size: .
D gene: .
CDR3 protein: CASKPDFSYEQYF
CDR3 DNA: TGTGCCAGCAAACCGGACTTCTCCTACGAGCAGTACTTC

V gene: TRBV6-1
J gene: TRBJ1-5
clone size: few
D gene: .
CDR3 protein: CASSEADGAYQPQHF
CDR3 DNA: TGTGCCAGCAGTGAAGCGGACGGAGCATATCAGCCCCAGCATTTT

V gene: TRBV27
J gene: TRBJ2-7
clone size: few
D gene: .
CDR3 protein: CASSVGPTYEQYF
CDR3 DNA: TGTGCCAGCAGTGTAGGGCCCACCTACGAGCAGTACTTC

V gene: TRBV5-1
J gene: TRBJ2-1
clone size: few
D gene: .
CDR3 protein: CASSLARRESTYNEQFF
CDR3 DNA: TGCGCCAGCAGCTTGGCGCGTCGGGAAAGCACCTACAATGAGCAGTTCTTC

V gene: TRBV5-5
J gene: TRBJ2-5
clone size: .
D gene: .
CDR3 protein: CASSIQRETQYF
CDR3 DNA: TGTGCCAGCAGCATCCAGCGGGAGACCCAGTACTTC

V gene: TRBV2
J gene: TRBJ2-3
clone size: few
D gene: .
CDR3 protein: CASSGLSTDTQYF
CDR3 DNA: TGTGCCAGCTCGGGGCTATCCACAGATACGCAGTATTTT

V gene: TRBV2
J gene: TRBJ2-1
clone size: .
D gene: .
CDR3 protein: CASSEQRNEQFF
CDR3 DNA: TGTGCCAGCAGTGAACAAAGGAATGAGCAGTTCTTC

V gene: TRBV4-3
J gene: TRBJ2-3
clone size: few
D gene: TRBD2
CDR3 protein: CASSQEWSSGMGDTQYF
CDR3 DNA: TGCGCCAGCAGCCAAGAGTGGTCTAGCGGGATGGGAGATACGCAGTATTTT

V gene: TRBV6-1
J gene: TRBJ2-1
clone size: few
D gene: TRBD1
CDR3 protein: CASKVPGQGFHEQFF
CDR3 DNA: TGTGCCAGCAAGGTCCCGGGACAGGGGTTTCATGAGCAGTTCTTC

V gene: TRBV9
J gene: TRBJ2-3
clone size: .
D gene: TRBD2
CDR3 protein: CASSASGGRTDTQYF
CDR3 DNA: TGTGCCAGCAGCGCGAGCGGGGGCAGAACAGATACGCAGTATTTT

V gene: TRBV19
J gene: TRBJ1-2
clone size: few
D gene: .
CDR3 protein: CASSIPAPLGPRYGYTF
CDR3 DNA: TGTGCCAGTAGTATTCCAGCCCCACTCGGACCGCGCTATGGCTACACCTTC

V gene: TRBV25-1
J gene: TRBJ2-1
clone size: .
D gene: .
CDR3 protein: CASSITLNNEQFF
CDR3 DNA: TGTGCCAGTTCCATCACGCTCAACAATGAGCAGTTCTTC

V gene: TRBV21-1
J gene: TRBJ1-5
clone size: .
D gene: .
CDR3 protein: CASSKVAGTGRDQPQHF
CDR3 DNA: TGTGCCAGCAGCAAAGTTGCGGGGACAGGGAGGGATCAGCCCCAGCATTTT

V gene: TRBV29-1
J gene: TRBJ2-3
clone size: few
D gene: .
CDR3 protein: CSAESLNTDTQYF
CDR3 DNA: TGCAGCGCCGAGAGTTTAAACACAGATACGCAGTATTTT

V gene: TRBV5-4
J gene: TRBJ2-2
clone size: .
D gene: .
CDR3 protein: CASSLALYTGELFF
CDR3 DNA: TGTGCCAGCAGCTTGGCCCTTTACACCGGGGAGCTGTTTTTT

V gene: TRBV7-8
J gene: TRBJ2-5
clone size: few
D gene: TRBD2
CDR3 protein: CASIITIGLAGGETQYF
CDR3 DNA: TGTGCCAGCATCATTACGATTGGACTAGCGGGGGGAGAGACCCAGTACTTC

V gene: TRBV7-2
J gene: TRBJ1-1
clone size: few
D gene: .
CDR3 protein: CASSPGGPEAFF
CDR3 DNA: TGTGCCAGCAGCCCAGGCGGCCCTGAAGCTTTCTTT

V gene: TRBV7-2
J gene: TRBJ2-2
clone size: few
D gene: .
CDR3 protein: CASSYDTPGTGELFF
CDR3 DNA: TGTGCCAGCAGCTATGACACCCCGGGCACCGGGGAGCTGTTTTTT

V gene: TRBV11-3
J gene: TRBJ1-2
clone size: .
D gene: .
CDR3 protein: CASSREGIEGYTF
CDR3 DNA: TGTGCCAGCAGCCGCGAGGGTATCGAGGGCTACACCTTC

V gene: TRBV29-1
J gene: TRBJ2-7
clone size: few
D gene: TRBD1
CDR3 protein: CSVSDRAQYEQYF
CDR3 DNA: TGCAGCGTTTCGGACAGGGCTCAATACGAGCAGTACTTC

V gene: TRBV4-2
J gene: TRBJ2-1
clone size: few
D gene: .
CDR3 protein: CASSLADGLREQFF
CDR3 DNA: TGTGCCAGCAGCTTGGCGGACGGCTTACGGGAGCAGTTCTTC

V gene: TRBV4-3
J gene: TRBJ1-1
clone size: .
D gene: .
CDR3 protein: CASSQDRTGAFF
CDR3 DNA: TGCGCCAGCAGCCAAGATCGGACTGGGGCTTTCTTT

V gene: TRBV11-3
J gene: TRBJ2-1
clone size: .
D gene: .
CDR3 protein: CASTLTELDEQFF
CDR3 DNA: TGTGCCAGCACGTTAACGGAATTGGATGAGCAGTTCTTC

V gene: TRBV4-3
J gene: TRBJ2-3
clone size: few
D gene: TRBD2
CDR3 protein: CASSQEIAGADTQYF
CDR3 DNA: TGCGCCAGCAGCCAAGAAATAGCGGGAGCAGATACGCAGTATTTT

V gene: TRBV12-5
J gene: TRBJ1-6
clone size: .
D gene: .
CDR3 protein: CASGLGTDNSPLHF
CDR3 DNA: TGTGCTAGTGGTCTGGGGACCGATAATTCACCCCTCCACTTT

V gene: TRBV7-2
J gene: TRBJ2-3
clone size: .
D gene: TRBD2
CDR3 protein: CASSSGLAYDTQYF
CDR3 DNA: TGTGCCAGCAGCTCGGGACTAGCATATGATACGCAGTATTTT

V gene: TRBV7-2
J gene: TRBJ2-1
clone size: many
D gene: .
CDR3 protein: CASSLLIGGEQFF
CDR3 DNA: TGTGCCAGCAGCTTATTAATCGGGGGTGAGCAGTTCTTC

V gene: TRBV10-3
J gene: TRBJ2-1
clone size: few
D gene: TRBD2
CDR3 protein: CASKPGLAAREQFF
CDR3 DNA: TGTGCCAGCAAACCGGGACTAGCGGCAAGAGAGCAGTTCTTC

V gene: TRBV18
J gene: TRBJ1-3
clone size: few
D gene: TRBD1
CDR3 protein: CASSTSTGVGNTIYF
CDR3 DNA: TGTGCCAGCTCAACTTCCACAGGGGTCGGCAACACCATATATTTT

V gene: TRBV5-1
J gene: TRBJ2-5
clone size: few
D gene: TRBD1
CDR3 protein: CASSLAWTGREETQYF
CDR3 DNA: TGCGCCAGCAGCTTGGCATGGACAGGGCGCGAAGAGACCCAGTACTTC

V gene: TRBV5-1
J gene: TRBJ1-1
clone size: few
D gene: .
CDR3 protein: CASSSRGLAGTEAFF
CDR3 DNA: TGCGCCAGCAGCTCAAGGGGCCTCGCCGGCACTGAAGCTTTCTTT